Listed below are T cell receptor beta chains from one sample, sequenced in a study of blood T cells in healthy people across ages. TCRdb re-derived calls from the 5' RACE reads in MiXCR, one entry per CDR3 protein. This sample carries more than 1,400,000 distinct CDR3 sequences, 42% of them seen once, and the ten largest clones take 6.5% to 10%. The sample was blood. These receptors originate from a woman aged 18-29 years in good health. The CDR3 runs from the conserved cysteine through the conserved F or W. The D gene is left open where the match is weak. Only some rows state a clone size, as once, few, many or a class for expanded clones.

>TRBJ1-5|TRBV18|.|.
TGTGCCAGCTCACCACAGGGCCACTATAGCAATCAGCCCCAGCATTTT
CASSPQGHYSNQPQHF
>TRBJ1-5|TRBV6-5|.|.
TGTGCCAGCAGTTACGCGCAGGGCAATCAGCCCCAGCATTTT
CASSYAQGNQPQHF
>TRBJ2-3|TRBV6-6|TRBD2|.
TGTGCCAGCAGCCGATATATAGCGGGAAACACAGATACGCAGTATTTT
CASSRYIAGNTDTQYF
>TRBJ2-3|TRBV20-1|.|few
TGCAGTGCCCCCCAGGACCCCATCACAGATACGCAGTATTTT
CSAPQDPITDTQYF
>TRBJ2-7|TRBV10-2|.|few
TGCGCCAGCGCAATTGTGGGCTCCGAGCAGTACTTC
CASAIVGSEQYF
>TRBJ2-1|TRBV12-3/TRBV12-4|.|.
TGTGCCAGCACGTTCGGGGTTAATGAGCAGTTCTTC
CASTFGVNEQFF
>TRBJ2-3|TRBV18|.|.
TGTGCCAGCTCACTCGCACTTCTCACAGATACGCAGTATTTT
CASSLALLTDTQYF
>TRBJ2-7|TRBV7-2|.|.
TGTGCCAGCAGCTCCCGGGACATCTCCTACGAGCAGTACTTC
CASSSRDISYEQYF
>TRBJ2-1|TRBV10-3|TRBD2|few
TGTGCCATCACCTCAAGAAGCGGGGGGGACAATGAGCAGTTCTTC
CAITSRSGGDNEQFF
>TRBJ1-2|TRBV3-1|.|.
TGTGCCAGCAGCCGGACAAGCACTAACTATGGCTACACCTTC
CASSRTSTNYGYTF
>TRBJ1-1|TRBV3-1|.|.
TGTGCCAGCAGCCAAGTTGCCGGGGCTCCGAACACTGAAGCTTTCTTT
CASSQVAGAPNTEAFF
>TRBJ1-1|TRBV5-1|TRBD1|.
TGCGCCAGCAGCTTCGGACAGGGTGGGGGAAACACTGAAGCTTTCTTT
CASSFGQGGGNTEAFF
>TRBJ2-1|TRBV27|TRBD2|.
TGTGCCAGCAGTATTGCAGCGGGGGGCCGGCACAATGAGCAGTTCTTC
CASSIAAGGRHNEQFF
>TRBJ1-5|TRBV28|.|.
TGTGCCAGCAATGGACAGCTTTATAGCAATCAGCCCCAGCATTTT
CASNGQLYSNQPQHF
>TRBJ2-7|TRBV20-1|.|.
TGCAGTGCTAGAGATCGGGGAGGTTGGGGCCACGAGCAGTACTTC
CSARDRGGWGHEQYF
>TRBJ1-1|TRBV29-1|.|.
TGCAGCGGATCAGTGGGTGAAGCTTTCTTT
CSGSVGEAFF
>TRBJ1-1|TRBV2|.|.
TGTGCCAGCAGATTGTCAGGGGCAACCGATGAAGCTTTCTTT
CASRLSGATDEAFF
>TRBJ1-2|TRBV20-1|.|.
TGCAGTGCTCTCGTTCTGGGTGGCTACACCTTC
CSALVLGGYTF
>TRBJ2-2|TRBV3-1|.|.
TGTGCCAGCAGCCCAGACTCCCGGTGGTACACCGGGGAGCTGTTTTTT
CASSPDSRWYTGELFF
>TRBJ1-6|TRBV28|TRBD1|few
TGTGCCAGCACCCCAGGGACAGGGAGCTCCTATAATTCACCCCTCCACTTT
CASTPGTGSSYNSPLHF
>TRBJ2-7|TRBV4-2|TRBD2|few
TGTGCCAGCAGCCAAGATCTCGCGACTAGCGGGTTCTCCTACGAGCAGTACTTC
CASSQDLATSGFSYEQYF
>TRBJ2-7|TRBV20-1|.|many
TGCAGTGCTAGAGATCTCGGCTCCTACGAGCAGTACTTC
CSARDLGSYEQYF
>TRBJ2-7|TRBV27|TRBD1|.
TGTGCCAGCAGGATCAACTTACAGGGGAGCGAGCAGTACTTC
CASRINLQGSEQYF
>TRBJ2-7|TRBV7-9|.|.
TGTGCCAGCAGCTTAGCGGGCCAGCAATTCTACGAGCAGTACTTC
CASSLAGQQFYEQYF
>TRBJ2-3|TRBV25-1|.|few
TGTGCCAGCAGTGAACAAGCGGCCACTAGCACAGATACGCAGTATTTT
CASSEQAATSTDTQYF
>TRBJ2-5|TRBV2|.|.
TGTGCCAGCAGCGCGGACCACCTGGAGACCCAGTACTTC
CASSADHLETQYF
>TRBJ1-6|TRBV2|TRBD1|few
TGTGCCAGCAGGCCGACAGGGAGTGGGAGTTCACCCCTCCACTTT
CASRPTGSGSSPLHF
>TRBJ1-2|TRBV21-1|.|.
TGTGCCAGCAGCAAGGGAGCGCCGGGACAGGGGGACGGCTACACCTTC
CASSKGAPGQGDGYTF
>TRBJ1-2|TRBV20-1|.|.
TGCAGTGCTATTCTGGTTTCTAACTATGGCTACACCTTC
CSAILVSNYGYTF
>TRBJ2-7|TRBV20-1|.|.
TGCAGTGCTAGAGATCAGGTCGGGGGGCGGTTGTACGAGCAGTACTTC
CSARDQVGGRLYEQYF
>TRBJ1-1|TRBV9|.|few
TGTGCCAGCAGCGTAGATACTGAAGCTTTCTTT
CASSVDTEAFF
>TRBJ1-2|TRBV30|.|.
TGTGCCTGGAGTGTTAAGGAGCCCTATGGCTACACCTTC
CAWSVKEPYGYTF
>TRBJ2-2|TRBV5-1|.|.
TGCGCCAGCGGAACTGTAGCCGGGGAGCTGTTTTTT
CASGTVAGELFF
>TRBJ1-2|TRBV20-1|.|.
TGCAGTGTGGACCTCATTTCGGAGGGTTACACCTTC
CSVDLISEGYTF
>TRBJ2-3|TRBV20-1|.|.
TGCAGTGCTAAAGAGGGGGAGATGGGAACAGATACGCAGTATTTT
CSAKEGEMGTDTQYF
>TRBJ2-6|TRBV20-1|.|.
TGCAGTGCTAGAGATGCCAGCGGGACAGGCCTTTCTGGGGCCAACGTCCTGACTTTC
CSARDASGTGLSGANVLTF
>TRBJ2-7|TRBV5-4|.|few
TGTGCCAGCAGCTTGGTTGGAAGGACGGATGAGGGCGAGCAGTACTTC
CASSLVGRTDEGEQYF
>TRBJ2-3|TRBV20-1|.|few
TGCAGTGCCTCAATCGGAGATACGCAGTATTTT
CSASIGDTQYF
>TRBJ2-1|TRBV29-1|.|.
TGCAGCGTTGAACCGGGAACGAGAGAGACCCAGTTCTTC
CSVEPGTRETQFF
>TRBJ2-3|TRBV5-1|TRBD1|.
TGCGCCAGCAGCTCCGGTAAACAGGGGCGCAGGGACACAGATACGCAGTATTTT
CASSSGKQGRRDTDTQYF
>TRBJ1-2|TRBV11-2|.|.
TGTGCCAGCAGCCCAAGCCTGGGGCCGAATGGCTACACCTTC
CASSPSLGPNGYTF
>TRBJ2-3|TRBV10-3|.|.
TGTGCCATCAGTGACCAAAACGGAGATACGCAGTATTTT
CAISDQNGDTQYF
>TRBJ2-7|TRBV4-1|.|.
TGCGCCAGCATCCAAGATCCTAGGGTGAACGAGCAGTACTTC
CASIQDPRVNEQYF
>TRBJ2-1|TRBV5-1|TRBD2|few
TGCGCCACCACGGGGACTAGCGGGAGTAGGGATGAGCAGTTCTTC
CATTGTSGSRDEQFF
>TRBJ2-1|TRBV30|.|few
TGTGCCTGGAGAGCCGGAGAGAGCTCCTACAATGAGCAGTTCTTC
CAWRAGESSYNEQFF
>TRBJ1-2|TRBV15|TRBD1|few
TGTGCCACCAGCATGACAGGGAGTGGAGGCTACACCTTC
CATSMTGSGGYTF
>TRBJ1-4|TRBV7-9|.|.
TGTGCCAGCAGCTGGAGGGGACGAACTAATGAAAAACTGTTTTTT
CASSWRGRTNEKLFF
>TRBJ2-3|TRBV5-4|.|few
TGTGCCAGCAGCTTGGGGCTAGCAACGGATGAAGATACGCAGTATTTT
CASSLGLATDEDTQYF
>TRBJ2-1|TRBV4-1|.|.
TGCGCCAGCAGCCAAGAAACGGGAGAGGCCTACAATGAGCAGTTCTTC
CASSQETGEAYNEQFF